A single sample is the source of the 31 T cell receptor beta chains below, sequenced in a study of control samples from healthy donors and cancer patients. The data were produced by immunoSEQ multiplex PCR, yet TCRdb's version contains in-frame clones alone and is incomplete. There are 150,000 or so clones in the sample; approximately 94% occur only once, and about 5% lies in the top ten. Material: blood. These receptors were obtained from a middle-aged man in good health.

This clone was detected a few times. CDR3: CAGGRDYYGYTF. CDR3 DNA sequence: TGTGCAGGAGGGAGGGACTACTATGGCTACACCTTC. This rearrangement joins TRBV2 to TRBJ1-2; the D gene is possibly TRBD1 (5 bases). Germline CDR1 and CDR2: SNHLY and FYNNEI. This CDR3 comprises 12 residues.

This chain uses TRBV5-1 with TRBJ1-2; 7 bases map to TRBD1. Germline V gene sequence: CDR1 SGHRS, CDR2 YFSETQ. CDR3 length equals 15 residues. Trimming cost V 3 bases and J 8 bases; bases outside gene matches: 13. Here the CDR3 reads CASSSDPGTALGYTF. The CDR3 DNA reads TGCGCCAGCAGCTCGGATCCCGGGACAGCTCTCGGCTACACCTTC.

This clone was recorded once. The chain links TRBV6-2 or TRBV6-3 to TRBJ2-7; D is undetermined. The CDR3 spans 14 residues. Trimming left V 7 bases short and J 0 bases short, with 13 bases between. The germline gives CDR1 MNHEY, CDR2 SVGEGT. CDR3 residues: CASTPAPGSYEQYF. The CDR3 coding sequence is TGTGCCAGCACCCCAGCTCCGGGCTCCTACGAGCAGTACTTC.

This clone was seen once. The CDR3 nucleotides are TGTGCCAGTAGTTTCCTTCCCTCCGGGACTTACACCGGGGAGCTGTTTTTT. Its protein product is CASSFLPSGTYTGELFF. The rearrangement uses TRBV19 and TRBJ2-2; the D gene is possibly TRBD2 (6 bases). From germline, CDR1 is LNHDA and CDR2 SQIVND (reference sequence). This CDR3 spans 17 amino acids. Trimming cost V 5 bases and J 3 bases, with 19 bases left between them.

The rearrangement uses TRBV5-1 and TRBJ2-3; 12 bases line up with TRBD2. The J segment lost 2 bases and the V segment lost 4 bases, leaving 5 bases of the junction unmatched. The CDR3 is 16 amino acids. Germline V gene data show CDR1 as SGHRS and CDR2 as YFSETQ. The CDR3 DNA follows: TGCGCCAGCAGCCCCGGACTAGCGGGGCCCACAGATACGCAGTATTTT. This codes for CASSPGLAGPTDTQYF.

The J gene is TRBJ1-1, the V gene TRBV7-2; possibly TRBD1 for D (5 bases). Trimming cost V 2 bases and J 5 bases, with 12 bases left between them. CDR1 SGHTA and CDR2 FQGNSA come from the germline V gene. This CDR3 comprises 14 residues. The CDR3 DNA sequence: TGTGCCAGCAGCTTACAGGGTATGAGGACTGAAGCTTTCTTT. Its translation is CASSLQGMRTEAFF.

This chain connects TRBV5-5 to TRBJ2-5, with D perhaps matching TRBD1 or TRBD2 (5 bases each). The V and J ends lost 0 bases and 5 bases respectively, with 17 bases between them. The germline gives CDR1 SGHKS, CDR2 YYEKEE (reference sequence). This CDR3 has 16 residues. CDR3 loop: CASSLELGRGLETQYF. CDR3 nucleotides: TGTGCCAGCAGCTTGGAATTGGGACGGGGCTTGGAGACCCAGTACTTC. The full variable domain, with the rest looked up from reference TRBV5-5 and TRBJ2-5, is DAGVTQSPTHLIKTRGQQVTLRCSPISGHKSVSWYQQVLGQGPQFIFQYYEKEERGRGNFPDRFSARQFPNYSSELNVNALLLGDSALYLCASSLELGRGLETQYFGPGTRLLVL.

The J gene is TRBJ1-6, the V gene TRBV5-1, with no clear D. Germline-derived CDR1 and CDR2 are SGHRS and YFSETQ. The CDR3 totals 14 residues. Trimming took 0 bases from V and 6 from J, leaving 7 bases between them. The CDR3 region has the DNA TGCGCCAGCAGCTTGGAAGGGCCTAATTCACCCCTCCACTTT. It translates to CASSLEGPNSPLHF.

The chain is built from TRBV29-1 and TRBJ2-7, with 8 bases aligning to TRBD1. CDR1 is SQVTM and CDR2 is ANQGSEA in the germline V gene. Trimming at V came to 6 bases and at J to 4 bases, leaving 5 bases not matched to a gene. The CDR3 covers 12 residues. The CDR3 loop is CSVRQGIYEQYF. CDR3 DNA: TGCAGCGTGCGACAGGGGATATACGAGCAGTACTTC.

The chain employs TRBV5-4 and TRBJ1-5; possibly TRBD1 for D (5 bases). Deletions cut 2 bases from V and 7 bases from J, with 13 bases between. Germline V lookup: CDR1 SGHNT, CDR2 YYREEE (reference sequence). The CDR3 is made up of 14 amino acids. The CDR3 sequence: CASSLEGSGQPQHF. CDR3 nucleotide sequence: TGTGCCAGCAGCTTAGAGGGGTCAGGGCAGCCCCAGCATTTT.

This clone showed up just once. Here the CDR3 DNA reads TGTGCCAGCAGCTGGGGGGCTCTTGGACGAAACACTGAAGCTTTCTTT. Protein sequence: CASSWGALGRNTEAFF. This sequence joins TRBV5-6 and TRBJ1-1, with D tentatively TRBD1 (6 bases). Deletions cut 3 bases from V and 2 bases from J, with 17 bases between. Looked up from germline, CDR1 is SGHDT and CDR2 is YYEEEE. There are 16 residues in the CDR3.

The chain has TRBV6-5 and TRBJ1-6; D may be TRBD1 (6 bases). Germline values: CDR1 MNHEY, CDR2 SVGAGI. Trimming pared 6 bases from V and 4 bases from J, leaving 13 bases between. There are 15 residues in the CDR3. The CDR3 loop reads CASSRAGDYNSPLHF. The CDR3 DNA is TGTGCCAGCAGCCGGGCAGGGGATTATAATTCACCCCTCCACTTT.

The chain recombines TRBV7-9 with TRBJ1-2, with D perhaps matching TRBD1 (5 bases). The germline CDR1 and CDR2 sequences are SEHNR and FQNEAQ (reference sequence). V lost 5 bases and J 6 bases, leaving 19 bases between the germline ends. The CDR3 has 15 amino acids. The CDR3 coding sequence is TGTGCCAGCAGCCCGAATGATGGGGCGGTTAATGGCTACACCTTC. Amino acid sequence: CASSPNDGAVNGYTF.

This clone was detected a few times. The rearrangement joins TRBV5-4 to TRBJ2-3; D is ambiguous. CDR1 and CDR2 (germline): SGHNT, YYREEE (reference sequence). V was cut by 4 bases and J by 5 bases, with 11 bases left in between. This CDR3 is 13 amino acids long. CDR3 sequence: CASSPNAGDTQYF. CDR3 in DNA: TGTGCCAGCAGCCCCAACGCTGGAGATACGCAGTATTTT. Looking up the rest from reference TRBV5-4 and TRBJ2-3 gives the full variable domain: ETGVTQSPTHLIKTRGQQVTLRCSSQSGHNTVSWYQQALGQGPQFIFQYYREEENGRGNFPPRFSGLQFPNYSSELNVNALELDDSALYLCASSPNAGDTQYFGPGTRLTVL.

The rearrangement links TRBV6-1 to TRBJ1-5; D ambiguous. CDR3 length equals 18 residues. Deletions cut 1 base from V and 0 bases from J, with 16 bases between. CDR1 is MNHNS, CDR2 SASEGT, per germline. Here the CDR3 reads CASSEDMPRRNSNQPQHF. The DNA of the CDR3 is TGTGCCAGCAGTGAAGATATGCCCAGACGGAATAGCAATCAGCCCCAGCATTTT.

The rearrangement links TRBV24-1 to TRBJ2-3, with 8 bases that match TRBD1. The J segment lost 1 base and the V segment lost 1 base, leaving 15 bases of the junction unmatched. This CDR3 spans 20 amino acids. Germline CDR1 and CDR2: KGHDR and SFDVKD. For the CDR3, the DNA is TGTGCCACCAGTGATTTCGACAGGGGTCAGCCCATGACAGGCACAGATACGCAGTATTTT. This encodes CATSDFDRGQPMTGTDTQYF.

The V gene is TRBV7-9, the J gene TRBJ1-6; D is uncertain. V lost 5 bases to trimming and J lost 8 bases, with 16 bases between them. CDR3 size: 15 residues. Germline CDR1 and CDR2: SEHNR and FQNEAQ (reference sequence). CDR3 sequence (DNA): TGTGCCAGCAGCCCTCCGAGGACGCCAGATTCACCCCTCCACTTT. Protein sequence: CASSPPRTPDSPLHF.

CDR3 sequence reads: CASRETGGGGETQYF. The CDR3 nucleotides read TGTGCCAGCAGGGAGACAGGGGGAGGTGGGGAGACCCAGTACTTC. The J gene is TRBJ2-5, the V gene TRBV6-5; 9 nucleotides agree with TRBD1. From germline, CDR1 is MNHEY and CDR2 SVGAGI. CDR3 size: 15 residues. Trimming at V came to 6 bases and at J to 5 bases, leaving 10 bases not matched to a gene.

The J gene is TRBJ2-1, the V gene TRBV24-1; a weak D match, TRBD2 (7 bases). This CDR3 spans 15 amino acids. Germline V gene lookup returns CDR1 KGHDR and CDR2 SFDVKD. V was cut by 6 bases and J by 0 bases, with 11 bases left in between. The CDR3 region has the DNA TGTGCCACCAGTTTAGGGGGGGTCTCCTACAATGAGCAGTTCTTC. Its protein is CATSLGGVSYNEQFF.

This chain links TRBV7-3 with TRBJ1-1; tentatively, D is TRBD1 (5 bases). V was shortened by 5 bases and J by 1 base, with 8 bases between the two germline ends. The CDR3 length is 13 residues. Germline CDR1 SGHTA, CDR2 FQGTGA. The chain's CDR3 is CASSPGRNTEAFF. CDR3 DNA: TGTGCCAGCAGCCCGGGGCGGAACACTGAAGCTTTCTTT.

The CDR3 DNA reads TGTGCCAGCAGCCTTACCTCCCTAGATGCCTACACCTTC. Its protein is CASSLTSLDAYTF. The genes are TRBV28 and TRBJ1-2; the D is unclear. V lost 6 bases and J lost 10, with 18 bases in between. The germline CDR1 and CDR2 sequences are MDHEN and SYDVKM. The length of the CDR3 is 13 residues.

This clone was detected a few times. Written as DNA, the CDR3 is TGTGCCAGTAGTAAAAATACGAACACCGGGGAGCTGTTTTTT. This encodes CASSKNTNTGELFF. J is TRBJ2-2 and V is TRBV19; D ambiguous. Germline V CDR1 and CDR2: LNHDA, SQIVND (reference sequence). The CDR3 has 14 residues. Trimming took 4 bases from V and 0 from J, leaving 6 bases between them. The variable domain in full, with the rest retrieved from reference TRBV19 and TRBJ2-2, is DGGITQSPKYLFRKEGQNVTLSCEQNLNHDAMYWYRQDPGQGLRLIYYSQIVNDFQKGDIAEGYSVSREKKESFPLTVTSAQKNPTAFYLCASSKNTNTGELFFGEGSRLTVL.

The rearrangement links TRBV2 to TRBJ1-1; D gene uncertain. Trimming stripped 8 bases from V and 6 bases from J, with 13 bases between. Germline assignment: CDR1 SNHLY and CDR2 FYNNEI. The CDR3 length is 12 residues. CDR3 sequence reads: CASSSRYPEAFF. The CDR3 region has the DNA TGTGCCAGCTCTTCGAGGTACCCTGAAGCTTTCTTT.

J is TRBJ1-1 and V is TRBV5-1; D possibly corresponds to TRBD1 (5 bases). The ends were cut back, 5 bases at V and 8 bases at J, with 19 bases in the middle. The CDR3 has 14 amino acids. Germline CDR1 SGHRS, CDR2 YFSETQ. CDR3 sequence: CASSLTGTEGEAFF. DNA of the CDR3: TGCGCCAGCAGTCTAACCGGGACGGAGGGCGAAGCTTTCTTT.

This sequence joins TRBV18 and TRBJ1-1; a possible D gene is TRBD1 (5 bases). Trimming shortened V by 2 bases and J by 3 bases, and 16 bases separated the two germline ends. The CDR3 runs to 16 residues. The germline gives CDR1 KGHSH, CDR2 LQKENI. As DNA, the CDR3 is TGTGCCAGCTCACCATGGTCGGGGGTAGGGGACACTGAAGCTTTCTTT. It translates to CASSPWSGVGDTEAFF.

The V call is TRBV5-1, the J call TRBJ1-1; 8 bases match TRBD1. In germline, CDR1 is SGHRS, CDR2 YFSETQ. V dropped 0 bases and J dropped 2; count of bases not matched to a gene: 9. The CDR3 loop spans 17 amino acids. CDR3 protein: CASSLEPTGAPNTEAFF. The CDR3 DNA follows: TGCGCCAGCAGCTTGGAACCGACAGGGGCCCCCAACACTGAAGCTTTCTTT.

V gene TRBV24-1 combines with J gene TRBJ1-5, with D unclear. Trimming left V 3 bases short and J 7 bases short, with 15 bases between. The CDR3 spans 15 residues. From germline, CDR1 is KGHDR and CDR2 SFDVKD. The CDR3 spells CATSDLGSLEQPQHF. The CDR3 DNA follows: TGTGCCACCAGTGATCTAGGCAGCCTGGAGCAGCCCCAGCATTTT.

The chain recombines TRBV10-2 with TRBJ1-1; a possible D gene is TRBD1 (5 bases). The CDR3 has 14 amino acids. Per germline, CDR1 WSHSY and CDR2 SAAADI. Deletions cut 7 bases from V and 1 base from J, with 13 bases between. CDR3: CASTTNTGNTEAFF. The CDR3 DNA follows: TGCGCCAGCACAACCAATACAGGGAACACTGAAGCTTTCTTT.

The chain carries TRBV19 and TRBJ1-1, with D uncertain. The V gene's germline CDR1 is LNHDA and CDR2 SQIVND (reference sequence). The germline V and J ends were trimmed by 7 bases and 10 bases, with 19 bases remaining between them. The CDR3 spans 13 residues. CDR3 in amino acids: CASTRWGSGGAFF. CDR3 nucleotides: TGTGCCAGTACCCGGTGGGGATCTGGTGGAGCTTTCTTT.

The J gene is TRBJ2-7, the V gene TRBV5-6; the D gene is possibly TRBD1 (6 bases). Germline V gene data show CDR1 as SGHDT and CDR2 as YYEEEE. V gave up 3 bases and J gave up 2 bases, with 9 bases separating them. The CDR3 is 13 amino acids. CDR3 bases: TGTGCCAGCAGCTACGGACAGCCCTACGAGCAGTACTTC. It codes for CASSYGQPYEQYF.

V usage is TRBV2 and J usage is TRBJ2-7; a weak D match, TRBD1 (6 bases). The CDR3 contains 14 residues. Germline CDR1 is SNHLY and CDR2 is FYNNEI. Trimming removed 4 bases from V and 6 bases from J, with 16 bases in between. This CDR3 reads CASSGGVRGSEQYF. CDR3 nucleotide sequence: TGTGCCAGCAGTGGGGGTGTGAGGGGGTCCGAGCAGTACTTC.